This T cell receptor (beta chain) was sequenced for a study of high-grade serous ovarian cancer treatment subgroups. TCRdb keeps only in-frame clones here, not all; method: immunoSEQ multiplex PCR. Of roughly 5,000 clones in the sample, approximately 70% are singletons; the top ten hold 4.5% to 7%. Tumor samples were obtained before definitive surgery or chemotherapy. The CDR3 extends over 12 amino acids. The germline V gene has CDR1 LNHDA and CDR2 SQIVND (reference sequence). V lost 7 bases to trimming and J lost 3 bases, with 9 bases between them. The specimen was tumor tissue. This chain links TRBV19 with TRBJ1-2; D gene uncertain. The receptor was derived from a human patient with high-grade serous ovarian cancer. The CDR3: CASNGRDYGYTF. The CDR3, as DNA: TGTGCCAGTAACGGGCGCGACTATGGCTACACCTTC.